These T cell receptor beta chains were read from a single sample in a study of blood T cell repertoires in COVID-19. Repertoires were generated with immunoSEQ multiplex PCR, while TCRdb's copy carries only in-frame clones and drops some. The repertoire holds roughly 140,000 clones, under 90% seen once, with roughly 3.7% in the top ten. Sequencing input: PBMCs or T cells enriched from blood (not recorded which). These receptors were obtained from a man aged 50 to 60 in a cohort exposed to, infected with or recovered from COVID-19 (not recorded which). The CDR3 runs from the conserved cysteine through the conserved F or W. D genes are given only for firm matches. The size entry is marked missing in some rows and otherwise reads once, few, many or a size class.

CASSLGAGGDYGYTF	TGTGCCAGCAGCTTGGGGGCAGGGGGCGACTATGGCTACACCTTC	TRBJ1-2	TRBD1	NA	TRBV5-4
CASSPGSGTKKFF	TGTGCCAGCAGTCCAGGATCCGGGACAAAGAAGTTCTTC	TRBJ2-1	NA	NA	TRBV12-3/TRBV12-4
CASSLGRSGGNYGYTF	TGTGCCAGCAGCTTAGGGCGGAGTGGAGGGAACTATGGCTACACCTTC	TRBJ1-2	NA	NA	TRBV5-4
CASSDPGLAGLRETQYF	TGTGCCAGCAGTGACCCGGGACTAGCGGGTTTAAGAGAGACCCAGTACTTC	TRBJ2-5	TRBD2	NA	TRBV25-1
CASSVGTYEQYF	TGTGCCAGCAGCGTGGGCACCTACGAGCAGTACTTC	TRBJ2-7	NA	few	TRBV28
CASRGQENSPLHF	TGTGCCAGCAGAGGACAGGAAAATTCACCCCTCCACTTT	TRBJ1-6	TRBD1	NA	TRBV6-5
CASRGLGDGIYNEQFF	TGTGCCAGCAGGGGGTTAGGGGATGGTATTTACAATGAGCAGTTCTTC	TRBJ2-1	NA	NA	TRBV7-9
CASSLKAAHYEQYF	TGTGCCAGCAGCTTAAAAGCGGCTCACTACGAGCAGTACTTC	TRBJ2-7	NA	NA	TRBV11-2
CASSLPSGRSENEQFF	TGTGCCAGCAGCTTGCCTAGCGGGAGATCGGAAAATGAGCAGTTCTTC	TRBJ2-1	TRBD2	NA	TRBV5-6
CASRRERVNTEAFF	TGTGCCAGCCGTCGTGAGCGGGTGAACACTGAAGCTTTCTTT	TRBJ1-1	NA	few	TRBV6-5
CASSLRRNSFSYEQYF	TGTGCCAGCAGCCTCAGGAGGAACTCCTTCTCCTACGAGCAGTACTTC	TRBJ2-7	NA	once	TRBV5-6
CASSSFGQGISYEQYF	TGTGCCAGCAGCTCTTTTGGACAGGGTATTTCCTACGAGCAGTACTTC	TRBJ2-7	TRBD1	NA	TRBV7-9
CASSSAGGAGANVLTF	TGTGCCAGCAGCTCGGCTGGAGGGGCTGGGGCCAACGTCCTGACTTTC	TRBJ2-6	NA	NA	TRBV28
CASSQLAGEYEQYF	TGCGCCAGCAGCCAACTAGCGGGGGAGTACGAGCAGTACTTC	TRBJ2-7	TRBD2	NA	TRBV4-3
CASSPMPGGFYEQYF	TGCGCCAGCAGCCCAATGCCAGGGGGCTTCTACGAGCAGTACTTC	TRBJ2-7	TRBD1	NA	TRBV4-1
CASSGGGSSYNEQFF	TGTGCCAGCAGCGGGGGAGGGAGCTCCTACAATGAGCAGTTCTTC	TRBJ2-1	TRBD2	NA	TRBV5-6
CASSLAGSGYGYTF	TGTGCCAGCAGCTTAGCGGGGAGCGGCTATGGCTACACCTTC	TRBJ1-2	NA	NA	TRBV13
CASSLASGVDTGELFF	TGCGCCAGCAGCTTGGCCAGCGGAGTCGACACCGGGGAGCTGTTTTTT	TRBJ2-2	NA	NA	TRBV5-1
CASSLQLAGVTGELFF	TGTGCCAGCAGTTTACAACTAGCGGGAGTCACCGGGGAGCTGTTTTTT	TRBJ2-2	TRBD2	NA	TRBV28
CASSLGQSTGELFF	TGCGCCAGCAGCCTGGGACAGAGCACCGGGGAGCTGTTTTTT	TRBJ2-2	TRBD1	NA	TRBV5-1
CASSPYGAEAFF	TGTGCCAGCTCCCCCTATGGGGCCGAAGCTTTCTTT	TRBJ1-1	NA	NA	TRBV18
CASSPRIAGYNEQFF	TGTGCCAGCTCACCGCGGATAGCGGGTTACAATGAGCAGTTCTTC	TRBJ2-1	TRBD2	NA	TRBV18
CASTIPGDGELFF	TGTGCCAGCACTATACCAGGGGACGGGGAGCTGTTTTTT	TRBJ2-2	NA	few	TRBV2
CATRLQGASYEQYF	TGTGCCACCAGATTGCAGGGGGCCTCCTACGAGCAGTACTTC	TRBJ2-7	TRBD1	NA	TRBV15
CASSLGRVGETQYF	TGTGCCAGCAGCTTGGGGAGGGTGGGGGAGACCCAGTACTTC	TRBJ2-5	TRBD2	NA	TRBV11-2
CASSEDPSSYEQYF	TGTGCCAGCAGTGAAGACCCGAGCTCCTACGAGCAGTACTTC	TRBJ2-7	NA	NA	TRBV6-1
CASSSRTTTDTQYF	TGTGCCAGCAGCTCCCGGACTACCACAGATACGCAGTATTTT	TRBJ2-3	NA	NA	TRBV5-4
CARGGQGSNYGYTF	TGTGCCAGAGGGGGACAGGGGTCTAACTATGGCTACACCTTC	TRBJ1-2	TRBD1	few	TRBV19
CASSIQRQGLNEKLFF	TGTGCCAGTAGTATACAACGACAGGGTCTAAATGAAAAACTGTTTTTT	TRBJ1-4	TRBD1	NA	TRBV19
CASSIRDPYGYTF	TGTGCCAGTAGTATCCGGGATCCTTATGGCTACACCTTC	TRBJ1-2	NA	once	TRBV19
CAWSDGDRWADTQYF	TGTGCCTGGAGTGACGGGGACAGGTGGGCAGATACGCAGTATTTT	TRBJ2-3	TRBD1	once	TRBV30
CASSPGFGDTYTGELFF	TGTGCCAGCAGCCCCGGGTTCGGGGACACCTACACCGGGGAGCTGTTTTTT	TRBJ2-2	NA	once	TRBV7-9
CASSYKQQGAKYGYTF	TGCGCCAGCAGCTATAAACAACAGGGGGCGAAATATGGCTACACCTTC	TRBJ1-2	TRBD1	NA	TRBV5-1
CASSLGIVTGGYEQYF	TGTGCCAGCAGCTTGGGGATTGTAACAGGCGGCTACGAGCAGTACTTC	TRBJ2-7	NA	NA	TRBV5-4
CASSQSEGGRTDTQYF	TGTGCCAGCAGCCAATCTGAGGGGGGGCGCACAGATACGCAGTATTTT	TRBJ2-3	NA	NA	TRBV16
CASSYSSQSEQYF	TGTGCCAGCAGTTACTCATCCCAATCCGAGCAGTACTTC	TRBJ2-7	NA	NA	TRBV6-5
CAWSVRDNYEQYF	TGTGCCTGGAGTGTACGGGATAACTACGAGCAGTACTTC	TRBJ2-7	NA	NA	TRBV30
CASSLVTAGNSPLHF	TGTGCCAGCAGCTTAGTGACCGCGGGCAATTCACCCCTCCACTTT	TRBJ1-6	NA	NA	TRBV7-8
CASSLAVTATDTQYF	TGTGCCAGCAGCTTAGCAGTCACAGCTACAGATACGCAGTATTTT	TRBJ2-3	NA	NA	TRBV11-2
CATSEAGGSQPQHF	TGTGCCACCAGTGAGGCAGGGGGTAGTCAGCCCCAGCATTTT	TRBJ1-5	TRBD1	NA	TRBV24-1